Included here is one T cell receptor beta chain sequence, with context. Individuals drawn from approximately 26 US areas were about 18 to 89 years old. As processed by the authors: Nucleated cell counts were estimated from reference gene primer amplification. The table came from immunoSEQ multiplex PCR; TCRdb's copy has only in-frame clones and leaves some out. The V and J calls and clone size come from that table; D and trimming were worked out from the DNA. The table lists fewer than 350,000 clones, 86% of them singletons. The source of the sample is a study of blood T cell repertoires in COVID-19. Study summary: Whether acute or convalescent, the COVID-19 samples came from the United States, Italy and Spain. The analysed material was cDNA or gDNA that came from T cells, B-cell-depleted T cells, or PBMCs.

Sample: PBMCs or T cells enriched from blood (not recorded which). This sequence originates from a woman between 40 and 55 years old with acute COVID-19.

CDR3 bases: TGTGCCAGTAGTATGGAAGCGGGGGGGCGTTACAATGAGCAGTTCTTC. This codes for CASSMEAGGRYNEQFF. The chain couples TRBV19 to TRBJ2-1; 10 nucleotides align to TRBD2. This CDR3 region has 16 residues. J gave up 4 bases and V 3 bases, and 6 bases lay outside the gene matches. Germline assignment: CDR1 LNHDA and CDR2 SQIVND (reference sequence).